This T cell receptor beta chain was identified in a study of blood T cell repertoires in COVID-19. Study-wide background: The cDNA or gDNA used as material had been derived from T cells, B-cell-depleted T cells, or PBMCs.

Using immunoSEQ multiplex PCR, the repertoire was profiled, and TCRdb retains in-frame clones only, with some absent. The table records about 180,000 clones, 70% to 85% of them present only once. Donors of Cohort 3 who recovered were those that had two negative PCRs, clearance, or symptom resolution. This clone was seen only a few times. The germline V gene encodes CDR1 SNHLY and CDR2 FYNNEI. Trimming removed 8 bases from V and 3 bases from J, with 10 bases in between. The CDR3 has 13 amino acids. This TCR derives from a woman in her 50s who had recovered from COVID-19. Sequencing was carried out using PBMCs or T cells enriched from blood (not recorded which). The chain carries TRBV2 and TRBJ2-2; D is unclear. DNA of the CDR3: TGTGCCAGCGAAACGGAGTACACCGGGGAGCTGTTTTTT. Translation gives CASETEYTGELFF.